This TCR beta chain was recovered during a study of blood T cells in healthy people across ages. About the study: When template switching was applied, about one barcoded beta molecule was captured per two T cells.

The use of a sample-barcoded 5' primer and a J-beta primer mix characterized a second PCR of roughly 6 to 11 cycles. The authors tagged each cDNA molecule using a template-switch adaptor with 12 random nucleotides. TCRdb used MiXCR to reprocess the 5' RACE reads, holding one entry per CDR3 protein. The table includes 700,000 to 800,000 distinct CDR3 sequences, roughly 41% detected once. Study-wide results and limits: Changes in expanded clonotypes were possibly confounded, as the CMV status of donors was unknown. Unsorted PBMCs ruled out conclusive naive versus antigen-experienced comparison.

The V end lost 3 bases, the J end lost 1 base, and 16 bases lay between the germline ends. CDR3 length: 16 amino acids. Germline values: CDR1 SGHTA, CDR2 FQGNSA. There are many counts of this clonotype. The antigen remains undetermined. This chain connects TRBV7-2 to TRBJ2-7; tentative D call: TRBD2 (6 bases). Input material: blood. The sequence came from a woman aged 60 to 75 in good health. CDR3 sequence: CASSLRNAGSSYEQYF. CDR3 DNA: TGTGCCAGCAGCTTGAGAAACGCCGGGAGTTCCTACGAGCAGTACTTC.